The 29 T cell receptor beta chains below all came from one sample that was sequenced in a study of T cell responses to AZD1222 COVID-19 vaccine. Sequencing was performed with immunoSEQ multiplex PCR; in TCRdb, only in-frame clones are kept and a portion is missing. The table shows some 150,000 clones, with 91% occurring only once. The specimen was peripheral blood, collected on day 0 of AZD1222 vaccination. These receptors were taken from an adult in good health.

The CDR3 DNA is TGTGCCACCCAGTGGGGGAGTTCGAGGAAACTGTTTTTT. It yields the protein CATQWGSSRKLFF. The chain couples TRBV2 to TRBJ1-4, with D possibly TRBD1 on 5 matching bases. The length of the CDR3 is 13 residues. Trimming removed 10 bases at V and 11 bases at J, with 20 bases between. CDR1 is SNHLY, CDR2 FYNNEI, per germline.

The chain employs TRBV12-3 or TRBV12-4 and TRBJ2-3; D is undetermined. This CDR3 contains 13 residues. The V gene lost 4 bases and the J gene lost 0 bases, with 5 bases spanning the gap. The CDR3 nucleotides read TGTGCCAGCAGTTGGTACAGCACAGATACGCAGTATTTT. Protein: CASSWYSTDTQYF.

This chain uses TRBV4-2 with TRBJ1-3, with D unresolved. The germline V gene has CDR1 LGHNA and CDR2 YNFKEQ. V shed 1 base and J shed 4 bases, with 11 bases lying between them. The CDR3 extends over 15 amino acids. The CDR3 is CASSQGGGIGNTIYF. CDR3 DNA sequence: TGTGCCAGCAGCCAAGGGGGAGGTATCGGAAACACCATATATTTT.

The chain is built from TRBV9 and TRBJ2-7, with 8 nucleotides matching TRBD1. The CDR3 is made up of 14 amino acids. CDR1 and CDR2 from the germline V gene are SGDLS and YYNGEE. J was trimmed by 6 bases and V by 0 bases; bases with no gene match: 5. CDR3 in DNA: TGTGCCAGCAGCGTAGGGCAGGGGGCCCTCGAGCAGTACTTC. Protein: CASSVGQGALEQYF.

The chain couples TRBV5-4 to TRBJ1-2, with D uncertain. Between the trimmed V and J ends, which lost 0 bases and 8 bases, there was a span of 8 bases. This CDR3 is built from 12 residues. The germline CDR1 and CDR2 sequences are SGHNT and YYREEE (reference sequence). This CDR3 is CASSLDGGGYTF. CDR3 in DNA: TGTGCCAGCAGCTTGGATGGAGGCGGCTACACCTTC.

CDR3 region: CASSLVGIGNYGYTF. CDR3 DNA sequence: TGTGCCAGCAGCTTAGTGGGTATCGGGAACTATGGCTACACCTTC. This chain uses TRBV7-2 with TRBJ1-2; D gene unclear. Germline assignment: CDR1 SGHTA and CDR2 FQGNSA. Trimming left V 1 base short and J 2 bases short, with 11 bases between. The CDR3 has 15 residues.

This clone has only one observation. CDR3 sequence: CASSRLTDTQYF. The CDR3 DNA is TGTGCCAGCAGTCGACTCACAGATACGCAGTATTTT. The J gene is TRBJ2-3, the V gene TRBV28; D remains unclear. The V and J ends lost 5 bases and 2 bases respectively, with 5 bases between them. Germline V CDR1 and CDR2: MDHEN, SYDVKM. The CDR3 totals 12 residues.

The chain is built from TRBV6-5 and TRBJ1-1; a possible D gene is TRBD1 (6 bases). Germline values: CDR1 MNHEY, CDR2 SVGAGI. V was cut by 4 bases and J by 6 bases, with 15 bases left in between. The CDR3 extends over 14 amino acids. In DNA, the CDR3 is TGTGCCAGCAGTTCCAGGGGAGTTGGTGCTGAAGCTTTCTTT. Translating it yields CASSSRGVGAEAFF.

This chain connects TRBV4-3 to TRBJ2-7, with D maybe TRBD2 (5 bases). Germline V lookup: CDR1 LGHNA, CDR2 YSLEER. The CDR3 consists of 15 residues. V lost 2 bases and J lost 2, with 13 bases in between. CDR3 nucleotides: TGCGCCAGCAGCCAACGGGGTGGACGGACCTACGAGCAGTACTTC. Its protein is CASSQRGGRTYEQYF.

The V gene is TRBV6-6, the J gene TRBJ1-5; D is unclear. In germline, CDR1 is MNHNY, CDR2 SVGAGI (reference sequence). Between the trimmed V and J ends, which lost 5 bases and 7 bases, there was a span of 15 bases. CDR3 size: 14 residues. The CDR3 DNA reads TGTGCCAGCAGTACCCCCCCCCACAGCCAGCCCCAGCATTTT. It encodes CASSTPPHSQPQHF.

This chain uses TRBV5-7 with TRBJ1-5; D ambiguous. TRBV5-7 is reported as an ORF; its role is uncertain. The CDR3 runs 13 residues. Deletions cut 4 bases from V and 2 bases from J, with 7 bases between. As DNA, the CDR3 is TGTGCCAGCAGCAGGCCGTGCAATCAGCCCCAGCATTTT. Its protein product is CASSRPCNQPQHF.

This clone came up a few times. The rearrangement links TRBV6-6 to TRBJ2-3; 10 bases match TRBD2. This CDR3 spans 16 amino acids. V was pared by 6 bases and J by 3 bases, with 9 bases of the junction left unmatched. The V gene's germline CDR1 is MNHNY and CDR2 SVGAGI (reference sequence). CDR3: CASSTKRGGRTDTQYF. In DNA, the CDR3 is TGTGCCAGCAGCACCAAGCGGGGGGGCCGGACAGATACGCAGTATTTT.

The CDR3 reads CASSIEYTGELFF. The CDR3, as DNA: TGTGCCAGCAGCATTGAATACACCGGGGAGCTGTTTTTT. This chain joins TRBV28 and TRBJ2-2, with D uncertain. Germline V lookup: CDR1 MDHEN, CDR2 SYDVKM. Trimming left V 6 bases short and J 3 bases short, with 8 bases between. This CDR3 comprises 13 residues.

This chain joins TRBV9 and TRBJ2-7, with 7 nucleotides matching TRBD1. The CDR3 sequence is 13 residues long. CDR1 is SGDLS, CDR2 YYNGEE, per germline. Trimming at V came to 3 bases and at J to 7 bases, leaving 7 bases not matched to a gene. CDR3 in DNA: TGTGCCAGCAGCGCCACGACAGGGTCAGAGCAGTACTTC. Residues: CASSATTGSEQYF.

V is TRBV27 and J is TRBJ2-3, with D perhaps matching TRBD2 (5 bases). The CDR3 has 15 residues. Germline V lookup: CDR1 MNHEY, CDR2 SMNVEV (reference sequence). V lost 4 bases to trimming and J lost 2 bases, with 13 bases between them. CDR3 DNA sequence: TGTGCCAGCAGTTCCTGGACTCCAACCACAGATACGCAGTATTTT. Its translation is CASSSWTPTTDTQYF.

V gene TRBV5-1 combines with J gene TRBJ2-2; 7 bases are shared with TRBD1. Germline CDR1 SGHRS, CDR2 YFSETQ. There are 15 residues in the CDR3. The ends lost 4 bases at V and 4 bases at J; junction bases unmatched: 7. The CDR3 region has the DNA TGCGCCAGCAGCGTGCCCGGGACAGTCACCGGGGAGCTGTTTTTT. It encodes CASSVPGTVTGELFF.

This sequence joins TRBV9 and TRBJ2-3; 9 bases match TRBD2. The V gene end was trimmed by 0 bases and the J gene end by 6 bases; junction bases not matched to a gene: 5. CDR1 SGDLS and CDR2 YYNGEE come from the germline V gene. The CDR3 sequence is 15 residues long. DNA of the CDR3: TGTGCCAGCAGCGTAGCTGGGACTAGCATCGATACGCAGTATTTT. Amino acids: CASSVAGTSIDTQYF.

The CDR3 DNA reads TGTGCCAGCAGCTTAGACAGTACAAGGGATGAGCAGTTCTTC. Protein product: CASSLDSTRDEQFF. This chain joins TRBV7-3 and TRBJ2-1; possible D gene TRBD1, 5 bases. CDR1 and CDR2 (germline): SGHTA, FQGTGA. The CDR3 runs to 14 residues. Trimming stripped 2 bases from V and 8 bases from J, with 13 bases between.

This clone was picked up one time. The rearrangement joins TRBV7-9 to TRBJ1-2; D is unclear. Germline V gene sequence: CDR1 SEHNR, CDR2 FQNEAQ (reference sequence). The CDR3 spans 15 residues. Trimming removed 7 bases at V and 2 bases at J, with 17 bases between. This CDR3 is CASTPPVQANYGYTF. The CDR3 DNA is TGTGCCAGCACCCCCCCCGTGCAGGCGAACTATGGCTACACCTTC.

The CDR3 region has the DNA TGTGCCAGCAGCTTGGGACAGGGAGGAACCGGGGAGCTGTTTTTT. This sequence encodes CASSLGQGGTGELFF. This chain joins TRBV5-8 and TRBJ2-2; possibly TRBD1 for D (7 bases). The CDR3 is 15 amino acids. CDR1 is SGHTS and CDR2 is YDEGEE in the germline V gene. V shed 0 bases and J shed 5 bases, with 11 bases lying between them.

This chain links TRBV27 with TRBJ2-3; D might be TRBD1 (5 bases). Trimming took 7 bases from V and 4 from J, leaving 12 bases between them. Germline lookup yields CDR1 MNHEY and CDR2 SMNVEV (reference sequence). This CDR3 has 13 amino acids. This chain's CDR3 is CASTQGAADTQYF. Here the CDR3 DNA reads TGTGCCAGCACCCAAGGGGCGGCAGATACGCAGTATTTT.

CDR3 amino acids: CASSPSVGQNYGYTF. The CDR3 coding sequence is TGTGCCAGCAGCCCCTCCGTCGGGCAGAACTATGGCTACACCTTC. The J gene is TRBJ1-2, the V gene TRBV7-8; D is undetermined. Germline-derived CDR1 and CDR2 are SGHVS and FQNEAQ. Trimming cost V 5 bases and J 2 bases, with 15 bases left between them. The CDR3 is made up of 15 amino acids.

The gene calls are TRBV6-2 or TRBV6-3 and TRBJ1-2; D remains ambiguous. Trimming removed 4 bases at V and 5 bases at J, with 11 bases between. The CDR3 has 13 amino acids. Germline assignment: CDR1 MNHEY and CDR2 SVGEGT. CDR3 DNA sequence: TGTGCCAGCAGTTCTCCCCTCCAGTATGGCTACACCTTC. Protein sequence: CASSSPLQYGYTF.

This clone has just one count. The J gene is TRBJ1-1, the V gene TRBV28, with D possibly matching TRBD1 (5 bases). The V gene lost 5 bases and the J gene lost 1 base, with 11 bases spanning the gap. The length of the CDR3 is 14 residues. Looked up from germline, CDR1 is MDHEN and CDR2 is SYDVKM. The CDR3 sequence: CASSTIQANTEAFF. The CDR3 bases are TGTGCCAGCAGTACGATACAGGCGAACACTGAAGCTTTCTTT. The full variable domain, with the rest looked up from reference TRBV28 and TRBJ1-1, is DVKVTQSSRYLVKRTGEKVFLECVQDMDHENMFWYRQDPGLGLRLIYFSYDVKMKEKGDIPEGYSVSREKKERFSLILESASTNQTSMYLCASSTIQANTEAFFGQGTRLTVV.

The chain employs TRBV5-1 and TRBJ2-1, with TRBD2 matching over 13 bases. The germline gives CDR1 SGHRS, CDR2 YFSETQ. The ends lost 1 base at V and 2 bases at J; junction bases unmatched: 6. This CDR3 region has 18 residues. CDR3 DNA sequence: TGCGCCAGCAGCTTGTCTGGGACTAGCGGGACACCCTACAATGAGCAGTTCTTC. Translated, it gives CASSLSGTSGTPYNEQFF.

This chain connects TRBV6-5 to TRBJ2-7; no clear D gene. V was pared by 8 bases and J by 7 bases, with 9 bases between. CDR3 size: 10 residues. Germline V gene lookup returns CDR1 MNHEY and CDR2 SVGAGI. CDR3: CASSYSEQYF. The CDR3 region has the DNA TGTGCCAGCTCCTATAGTGAGCAGTACTTC.

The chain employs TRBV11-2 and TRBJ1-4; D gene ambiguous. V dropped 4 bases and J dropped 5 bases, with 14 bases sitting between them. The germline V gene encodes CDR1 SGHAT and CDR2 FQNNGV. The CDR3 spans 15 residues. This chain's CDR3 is CASSYAGLSNEKLFF. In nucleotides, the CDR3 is TGTGCCAGCAGCTACGCGGGGTTATCGAATGAAAAACTGTTTTTT.

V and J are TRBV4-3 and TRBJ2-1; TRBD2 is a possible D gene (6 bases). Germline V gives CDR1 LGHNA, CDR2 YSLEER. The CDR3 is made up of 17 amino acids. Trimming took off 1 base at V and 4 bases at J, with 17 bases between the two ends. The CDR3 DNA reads TGCGCCAGCAGCCAAGCTCCCGGCAGCGGGCCATACAATGAGCAGTTCTTC. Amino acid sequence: CASSQAPGSGPYNEQFF.

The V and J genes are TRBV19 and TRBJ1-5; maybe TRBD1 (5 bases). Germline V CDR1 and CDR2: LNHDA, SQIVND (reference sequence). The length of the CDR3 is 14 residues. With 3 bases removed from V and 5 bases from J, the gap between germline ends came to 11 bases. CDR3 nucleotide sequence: TGTGCCAGTAGTATGCTGGGGGGGGATCAGCCCCAGCATTTT. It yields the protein CASSMLGGDQPQHF.